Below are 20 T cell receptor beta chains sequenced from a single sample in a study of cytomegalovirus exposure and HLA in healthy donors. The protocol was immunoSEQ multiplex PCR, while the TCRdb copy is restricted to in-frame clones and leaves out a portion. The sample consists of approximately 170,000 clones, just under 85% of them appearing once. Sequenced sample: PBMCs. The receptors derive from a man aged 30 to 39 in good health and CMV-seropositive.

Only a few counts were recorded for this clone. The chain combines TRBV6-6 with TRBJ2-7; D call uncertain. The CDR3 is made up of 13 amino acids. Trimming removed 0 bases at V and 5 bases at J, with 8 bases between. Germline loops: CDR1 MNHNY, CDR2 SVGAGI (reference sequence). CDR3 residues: CASSYSSLHEQYF. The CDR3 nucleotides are TGTGCCAGCAGTTACTCTTCTCTCCACGAGCAGTACTTC.

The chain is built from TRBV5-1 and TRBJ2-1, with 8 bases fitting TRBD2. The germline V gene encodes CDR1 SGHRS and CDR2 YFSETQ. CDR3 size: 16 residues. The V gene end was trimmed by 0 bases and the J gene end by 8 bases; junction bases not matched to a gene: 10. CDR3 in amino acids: CASSLGQRGPADEQFF. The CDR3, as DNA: TGCGCCAGCAGCTTGGGGCAGCGGGGGCCCGCGGATGAGCAGTTCTTC.

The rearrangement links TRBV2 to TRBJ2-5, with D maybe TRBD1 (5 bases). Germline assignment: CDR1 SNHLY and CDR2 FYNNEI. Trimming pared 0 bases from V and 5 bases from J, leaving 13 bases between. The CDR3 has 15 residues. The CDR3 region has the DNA TGTGCCAGCAGTGAAGCGGTGGCAGGGCGGGAGACCCAGTACTTC. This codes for CASSEAVAGRETQYF.

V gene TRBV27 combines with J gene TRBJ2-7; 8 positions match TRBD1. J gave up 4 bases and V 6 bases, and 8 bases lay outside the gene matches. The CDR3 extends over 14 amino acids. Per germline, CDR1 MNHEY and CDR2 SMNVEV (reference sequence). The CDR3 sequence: CASRRSGGGYEQYF. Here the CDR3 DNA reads TGTGCCAGCAGACGGTCAGGGGGCGGGTACGAGCAGTACTTC.

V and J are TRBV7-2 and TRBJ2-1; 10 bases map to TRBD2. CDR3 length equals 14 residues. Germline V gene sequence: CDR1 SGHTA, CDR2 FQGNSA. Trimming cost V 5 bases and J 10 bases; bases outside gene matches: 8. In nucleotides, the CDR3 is TGTGCCAGCAGCACCGATAGCGGGGGGAAAGAGCAGTTCTTC. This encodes CASSTDSGGKEQFF.

This chain's CDR3 is CASSQMGRGVNMNTEAFF. CDR3 DNA: TGCGCCAGCAGCCAAATGGGCAGGGGTGTTAATATGAACACTGAAGCTTTCTTT. The gene calls are TRBV4-1 and TRBJ1-1, with a possible D match to TRBD1 (6 bases). Trimming cost V 2 bases and J 0 bases, with 19 bases left between them. Germline V gives CDR1 MGHRA, CDR2 YSYEKL. This CDR3 region has 18 residues.

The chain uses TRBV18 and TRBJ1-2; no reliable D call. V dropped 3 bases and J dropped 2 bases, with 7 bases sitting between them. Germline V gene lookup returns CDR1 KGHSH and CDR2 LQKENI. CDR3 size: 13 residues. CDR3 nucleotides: TGTGCCAGCTCACCGGAACAGAACTATGGCTACACCTTC. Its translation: CASSPEQNYGYTF.

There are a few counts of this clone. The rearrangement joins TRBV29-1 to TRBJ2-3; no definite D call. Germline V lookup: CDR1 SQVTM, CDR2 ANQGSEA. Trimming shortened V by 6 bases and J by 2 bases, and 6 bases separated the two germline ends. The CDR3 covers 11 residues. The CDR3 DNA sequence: TGCAGCGTGAGATACACAGATACGCAGTATTTT. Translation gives CSVRYTDTQYF.

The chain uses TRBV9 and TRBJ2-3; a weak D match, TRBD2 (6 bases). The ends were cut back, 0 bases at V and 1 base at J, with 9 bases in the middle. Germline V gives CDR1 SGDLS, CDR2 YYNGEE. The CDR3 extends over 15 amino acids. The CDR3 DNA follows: TGTGCCAGCAGCGTAGCGAGACTAGGCACAGATACGCAGTATTTT. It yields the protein CASSVARLGTDTQYF.

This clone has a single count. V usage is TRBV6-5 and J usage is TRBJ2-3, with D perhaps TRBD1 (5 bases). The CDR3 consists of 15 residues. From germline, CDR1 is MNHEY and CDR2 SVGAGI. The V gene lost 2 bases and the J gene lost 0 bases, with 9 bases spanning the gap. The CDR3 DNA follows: TGTGCCAGCAGTTACACGACAGCTAGCACAGATACGCAGTATTTT. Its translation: CASSYTTASTDTQYF.

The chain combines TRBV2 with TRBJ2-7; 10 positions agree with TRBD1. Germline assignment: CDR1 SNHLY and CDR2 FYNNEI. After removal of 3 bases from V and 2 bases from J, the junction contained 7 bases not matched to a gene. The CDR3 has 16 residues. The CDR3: CASSESGTGVPYEQYF. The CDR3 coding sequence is TGTGCCAGCAGTGAGTCCGGGACAGGGGTCCCCTACGAGCAGTACTTC.

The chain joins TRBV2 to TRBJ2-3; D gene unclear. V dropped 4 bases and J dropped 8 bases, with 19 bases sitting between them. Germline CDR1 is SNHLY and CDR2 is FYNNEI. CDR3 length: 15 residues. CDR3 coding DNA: TGTGCCAGCAGTGGAGAGGCACCCTTAAGCTCTACGCAGTATTTT. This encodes CASSGEAPLSSTQYF.

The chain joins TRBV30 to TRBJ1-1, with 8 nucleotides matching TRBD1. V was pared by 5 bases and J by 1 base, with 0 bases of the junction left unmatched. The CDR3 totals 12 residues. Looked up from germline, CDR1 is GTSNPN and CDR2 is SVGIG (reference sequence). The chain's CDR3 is CAWDRGNTEAFF. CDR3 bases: TGTGCCTGGGACAGGGGGAACACTGAAGCTTTCTTT.

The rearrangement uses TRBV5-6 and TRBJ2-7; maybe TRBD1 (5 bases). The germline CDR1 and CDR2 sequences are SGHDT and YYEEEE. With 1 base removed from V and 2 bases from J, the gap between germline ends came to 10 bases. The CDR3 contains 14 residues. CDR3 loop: CASSLFQGPYEQYF. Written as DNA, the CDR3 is TGTGCCAGCAGCTTGTTTCAGGGCCCCTACGAGCAGTACTTC.

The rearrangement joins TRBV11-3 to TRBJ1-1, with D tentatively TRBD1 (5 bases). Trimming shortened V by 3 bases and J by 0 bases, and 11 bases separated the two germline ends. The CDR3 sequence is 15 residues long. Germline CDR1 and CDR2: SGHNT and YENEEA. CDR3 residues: CASSFDSEMNTEAFF. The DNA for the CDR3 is TGTGCCAGCAGCTTCGACAGTGAAATGAACACTGAAGCTTTCTTT.

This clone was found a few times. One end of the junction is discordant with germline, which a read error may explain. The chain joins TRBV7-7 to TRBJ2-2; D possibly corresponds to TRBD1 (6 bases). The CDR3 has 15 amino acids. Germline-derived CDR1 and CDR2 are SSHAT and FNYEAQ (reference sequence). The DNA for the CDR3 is TGTGCTAGCAGCCCCACGACAGGGAACACCGGGGAGCTGTTTTTT. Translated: CASSPTTGNTGELFF.

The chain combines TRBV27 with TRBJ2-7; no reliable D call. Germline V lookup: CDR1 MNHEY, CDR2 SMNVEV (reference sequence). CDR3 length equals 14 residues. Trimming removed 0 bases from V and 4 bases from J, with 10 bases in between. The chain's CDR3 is CASSLSSPLYEQYF. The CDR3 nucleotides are TGTGCCAGCAGTTTATCTTCCCCTTTGTACGAGCAGTACTTC.

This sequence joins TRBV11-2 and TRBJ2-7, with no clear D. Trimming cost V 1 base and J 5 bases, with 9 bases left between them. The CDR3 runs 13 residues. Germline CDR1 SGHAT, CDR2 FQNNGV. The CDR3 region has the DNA TGTGCCAGCAGCTTAGGCAGTATGGACGAGCAGTACTTC. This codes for CASSLGSMDEQYF.

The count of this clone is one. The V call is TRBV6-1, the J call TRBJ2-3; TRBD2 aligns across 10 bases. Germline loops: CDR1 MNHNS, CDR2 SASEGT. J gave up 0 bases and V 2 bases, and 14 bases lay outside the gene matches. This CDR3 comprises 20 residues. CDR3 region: CASSEFMVVAGGDSTDTQYF. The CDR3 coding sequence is TGTGCCAGCAGTGAATTCATGGTGGTAGCGGGGGGAGATAGCACAGATACGCAGTATTTT.

CDR3 DNA sequence: TGTGCCAGCAGTTACTCGGGGCGGCAGTCCACCCACTTT. This encodes CASSYSGRQSTHF. The genes are TRBV6-5 and TRBJ1-6, with D possibly TRBD1 on 5 matching bases. CDR3 size: 13 residues. Germline V gene sequence: CDR1 MNHEY, CDR2 SVGAGI. V was shortened by 0 bases and J by 18 bases, with 15 bases between the two germline ends.